The rows below give T cell receptor beta chains drawn from one sample of a study of blood T cell repertoires in COVID-19. Only in-frame clones appear in the TCRdb table, and some are missing; sequencing was by immunoSEQ multiplex PCR. The sample consists of about 270,000 clones, roughly 87% of them appearing once. The material sequenced was PBMCs or T cells enriched from blood (not recorded which). All receptors derive from a woman in her thirties who had recovered from COVID-19. Each CDR3 is given with its conserved first and last residue. A D gene is named only where the DNA matches it firmly. The listing skips clone size in some rows; elsewhere it reads once, few, many or a size class.

v_gene	j_gene	d_gene	abundance	CDR3nt	CDR3aa
TRBV7-8	TRBJ1-6	.	.	TGTGCCAGCAGCTTAGCCAGGGAGGGTCTGGTCAGGTCCTATAATTCACCCCTCCACTTT	CASSLAREGLVRSYNSPLHF
TRBV29-1	TRBJ2-1	.	.	TGCAGCGTTGACGTCGCAGCGATTGAGAGCTCCTACAATGAGCAGTTCTTC	CSVDVAAIESSYNEQFF
TRBV9	TRBJ2-3	.	.	TGTGCCAGCAGTGTAGGCATGCAGCGGGCGTACACAGATACGCAGTATTTT	CASSVGMQRAYTDTQYF
TRBV4-3	TRBJ2-7	TRBD1	once	TGCGCCAGCAGCCAAGAGGGACAGGGGGACGAGCAGTACTTC	CASSQEGQGDEQYF
TRBV2	TRBJ2-1	.	.	TGTGCCAGCACTCTAGGGGGCTCCTACAATGAGCAGTTCTTC	CASTLGGSYNEQFF
TRBV28	TRBJ1-4	.	.	TGTGCCAGCAGGGCCACAACTGAAAAACTGTTTTTT	CASRATTEKLFF
TRBV10-3	TRBJ2-4	TRBD1	.	TGTGCCATCAGTGAGGGACAGGGGAACATTCAGTACTTC	CAISEGQGNIQYF
TRBV18	TRBJ2-3	TRBD1	few	TGTGCCAGCTCACCCCTCGGGGGACAGGTTAGCACAGATACGCAGTATTTT	CASSPLGGQVSTDTQYF
TRBV27	TRBJ2-1	.	.	TGTGCCAGCAGCCGAGGCGGGTTTTTTTACAATGAGCAGTTCTTC	CASSRGGFFYNEQFF
TRBV5-1	TRBJ1-1	.	.	TGCGCCAGCAGCCCCCTGTCCAGGGCCAGGACTGAAGCTTTCTTT	CASSPLSRARTEAFF
TRBV27	TRBJ1-5	.	.	TGTGCCAGCAGTTTTGACAGCCCCAATCAGCCCCAGCATTTT	CASSFDSPNQPQHF
TRBV9	TRBJ2-1	.	.	TGTGCCAGCAGCCGCTACCCCGGGTTAGGGGCCTTCAATGAGCAGTTCTTC	CASSRYPGLGAFNEQFF
TRBV6-1	TRBJ2-7	TRBD2	.	TGTGCCAGCAGTGAGTCCGCCTTAGGACTAGCGGCGTACGAGCAGTACTTC	CASSESALGLAAYEQYF
TRBV7-9	TRBJ2-3	.	.	TGTGCCAGCAGCTTAGCTGCGGGCCCCAAAAGGGCAGATACGCAGTATTTT	CASSLAAGPKRADTQYF
TRBV28	TRBJ2-1	.	.	TGTGCCAGCAGTTTCCCGGGAATTAATGAGCAGTTCTTC	CASSFPGINEQFF
TRBV10-3	TRBJ2-3	TRBD1	once	TGTGCCATCAGTGGGGCCCGGGACAGGGAGCAGTATTTT	CAISGARDREQYF
TRBV2	TRBJ1-5	.	few	TGTGCCAGCAAGGGGGATGAGCAGCCCCAGCATTTT	CASKGDEQPQHF
TRBV5-8	TRBJ2-7	TRBD1	.	TGTGCCACCCGGGACAGGGCCTCGAGGGAGCAGTACTTC	CATRDRASREQYF
TRBV28	TRBJ2-3	TRBD1	.	TGTGCCAGCAGTTCCTCGGGACAGAAGACAGATACGCAGTATTTT	CASSSSGQKTDTQYF
TRBV5-4	TRBJ2-1	TRBD1	.	TGTGCCAGCAGCTTAGCCGGGACAGGGAACAATGAGCAGTTCTTC	CASSLAGTGNNEQFF
TRBV30	TRBJ2-7	TRBD2	.	TGTGCCTGGAGTGTACGGGGGGGTTACGAGCAGTACTTC	CAWSVRGGYEQYF
TRBV4-1	TRBJ2-3	.	.	TGCGCCAGCAGTCTCCAGGGGGGTGGAGATACGCAGTATTTT	CASSLQGGGDTQYF
TRBV15	TRBJ2-7	.	.	TGTGCCACCAGCAGAGAGCGCGGGACAGCCTACGAGCAGTACTTC	CATSRERGTAYEQYF
TRBV6-4	TRBJ2-3	TRBD2	.	TGTGCCAGCAGTCCATCTGGACTAGCGGCGAGCACAGATACGCAGTATTTT	CASSPSGLAASTDTQYF
TRBV6-4	TRBJ2-6	.	.	TGTGCCAGCAGTGCCCAGTTGTCAGGGGCCAACGTCCTGACTTTC	CASSAQLSGANVLTF
TRBV5-6	TRBJ1-2	TRBD1	.	TGTGCCAGCAGCTGGACTGGACAGGGAGGTGTGGATGGCTACACCTTC	CASSWTGQGGVDGYTF
TRBV5-4	TRBJ1-3	TRBD1	.	TGTGCCAGCAGCTTGGGGACAGGGCCCGGAAACACCATATATTTT	CASSLGTGPGNTIYF
TRBV19	TRBJ1-5	.	.	TGTGCCAGTAGTTTACAGCCGTTAAGGGGAAATCAGCCCCAGCATTTT	CASSLQPLRGNQPQHF
TRBV27	TRBJ1-1	.	.	TGTGCCAGCAGTTTAGGCGGGAACACTGAAGCTTTCTTT	CASSLGGNTEAFF
TRBV28	TRBJ1-1	TRBD1	.	TGTGCCAGCAGAGAACTCCGGGACAGGGGCACTGAAGCTTTCTTT	CASRELRDRGTEAFF
TRBV18	TRBJ1-1	.	.	TGTGCCAGCTCACCGGTTGGGGGCGTGGGTGGCACTGAAGCTTTCTTT	CASSPVGGVGGTEAFF
TRBV9	TRBJ2-7	.	.	TGTGCCAGCAGCGTGGGCAGCCAAACCTACGAGCAGTACTTC	CASSVGSQTYEQYF
TRBV10-3	TRBJ2-7	.	once	TGTGCCATCAGTGTCCCCAGGGCCTACGAGCAGTACTTC	CAISVPRAYEQYF
TRBV2	TRBJ1-1	.	few	TGTGCCAGCCCGGAGTCTGCGACTGAAGCTTTCTTT	CASPESATEAFF
TRBV19	TRBJ1-6	TRBD1	.	TGTGCCAGTAGTCTCTCTGGACAGGGAGGGGATTCACCCCTCCACTTT	CASSLSGQGGDSPLHF
TRBV27	TRBJ1-4	.	.	TGTGCCAGCAGCCTGTGGGGGCGGCAAATTAATGAAAAACTGTTTTTT	CASSLWGRQINEKLFF
TRBV24-1	TRBJ2-3	.	.	TGTGCCACCAGTGGACAAGATACGCAGTATTTT	CATSGQDTQYF
TRBV11-2	TRBJ2-1	.	.	TGTGCCAGCAGTAGGGACTCCTTCCTCGAGCAGTTCTTC	CASSRDSFLEQFF
TRBV24-1	TRBJ2-5	TRBD2	once	TGTGCCACCCAGAGGGAGCAGCGGGGACAAGAGACCCAGTACTTC	CATQREQRGQETQYF
TRBV19	TRBJ2-6	TRBD1	.	TGTGCCAGTAGTAAAGGGGGCGCTTCTGGGGCCAACGTCCTGACTTTC	CASSKGGASGANVLTF
TRBV2	TRBJ1-5	TRBD1	.	TGTGCCAGCAGTGGGACAGAGACAGGGCGATCTTATAGCAATCAGCCCCAGCATTTT	CASSGTETGRSYSNQPQHF
TRBV6-5	TRBJ1-1	.	.	TGTGCCAGCATAAGAAGGGGACATATTGAAGCTTTCTTT	CASIRRGHIEAFF
TRBV7-2	TRBJ2-1	TRBD2	.	TGTGCCAGCAGCCCGACTAGCGGGGGTCACAATGAGCAGTTCTTC	CASSPTSGGHNEQFF
TRBV5-1	TRBJ2-7	TRBD2	.	TGCGCCAGCACCCACGGGCGGGCTAGCGGTACCTACGAGCAGTACTTC	CASTHGRASGTYEQYF
TRBV30	TRBJ1-1	.	.	TGTGCCTGGAGTGTATTGGCTACTGAAGCTTTCTTT	CAWSVLATEAFF
TRBV11-3	TRBJ2-4	TRBD1	.	TGTGCCAGCAGCTTAGGTGAAGTACAGGGGGTAGCCAAAAACATTCAGTACTTC	CASSLGEVQGVAKNIQYF
TRBV13	TRBJ2-7	TRBD2	few	TGTGCCAGCAGCGATAGCGGGGGAACCTACGAGCAGTACTTC	CASSDSGGTYEQYF
TRBV15	TRBJ1-2	.	.	TGTGCCACCAGCGGCGGGCCCGAGGGTCGAACCCTAAACTATGGCTACACCTTC	CATSGGPEGRTLNYGYTF
TRBV10-3	TRBJ2-5	TRBD1	many	TGTGCCATCAAGGCCAGAACAGGGGGTAGTCAAGAGACCCAGTACTTC	CAIKARTGGSQETQYF
TRBV5-8	TRBJ1-2	.	.	TGTGCCAGCAGCTCTTCGACGGGAAACTATGGCTACACCTTC	CASSSSTGNYGYTF
TRBV29-1	TRBJ2-3	TRBD2	.	TGCAGCGTTGAAGGGACTAGCGGGAGGGCCCAGTATTTT	CSVEGTSGRAQYF
TRBV7-2	TRBJ2-1	.	once	TGTGCCAGCAGCTTAGTGGGCAGGCCCACGGATGAGCAGTTCTTC	CASSLVGRPTDEQFF
TRBV27	TRBJ2-1	TRBD2	.	TGTGCCAGCAGTTTCGGACTAGCGGGGTACAATGAGCAGTTCTTC	CASSFGLAGYNEQFF
TRBV15	TRBJ2-5	TRBD1	.	TGTGCCACCAGCGGTCAGGGGGCAGGGGAGACCCAGTACTTC	CATSGQGAGETQYF